Listed here are 24 T cell receptor beta chains from one sample, sequenced in a study of blood T cell repertoires in COVID-19. Some clones are missing from TCRdb's copy, which holds only in-frame ones; the method was immunoSEQ multiplex PCR. This sample yields 97,000 or so clones, of which roughly 87% are seen a single time; around 2% belongs to the top ten. Sequencing was performed on peripheral blood. These receptor sequences come from a man aged 50-60 years with active COVID-19.

The V gene is TRBV27, the J gene TRBJ1-2; no definite D call. Trimming cost V 5 bases and J 7 bases, with 20 bases left between them. The V gene's germline CDR1 is MNHEY and CDR2 SMNVEV (reference sequence). This CDR3 spans 15 amino acids. The CDR3 here is CASSTTGSTVGGYTF. The CDR3 DNA follows: TGTGCCAGCAGTACAACCGGGTCCACGGTGGGTGGCTACACCTTC.

The V and J genes are TRBV6-6 and TRBJ1-5; D may be TRBD1 (6 bases). The ends were cut back, 2 bases at V and 4 bases at J, with 9 bases in the middle. The length of the CDR3 is 14 residues. The germline gives CDR1 MNHNY, CDR2 SVGAGI (reference sequence). The CDR3 DNA reads TGTGCCAGCAGTTACACAGGGACGAATCAGCCCCAGCATTTT. Translating it yields CASSYTGTNQPQHF.

This rearrangement joins TRBV7-9 to TRBJ2-5, with 12 bases aligning to TRBD1. CDR1 is SEHNR and CDR2 is FQNEAQ in the germline V gene (reference sequence). The V segment lost 3 bases and the J segment 10 bases; nucleotides outside the gene matches: 9. The CDR3 is 15 amino acids. CDR3 DNA sequence: TGTGCCAGCAGCTTGTTGACCGGGACAGGGGGCGACCAGTACTTC. This encodes CASSLLTGTGGDQYF.

The chain couples TRBV7-8 to TRBJ1-1, with D possibly being TRBD1 (5 bases). The V end lost 0 bases, the J end lost 11 bases, and 13 bases lay between the germline ends. CDR1 SGHVS and CDR2 FQNEAQ come from the germline V gene. The CDR3 has 13 residues. CDR3 loop: CASSLAPGRGAFF. DNA for the CDR3: TGTGCCAGCAGCTTAGCTCCAGGGCGTGGGGCTTTCTTT.

CDR3 amino acids: CASSPLPLTDTQYF. The CDR3 DNA sequence: TGTGCCAGCAGCCCACTCCCTCTCACAGATACGCAGTATTTT. The chain recombines TRBV7-3 with TRBJ2-3; D uncertain. CDR3 length: 14 amino acids. The V gene's germline CDR1 is SGHTA and CDR2 FQGTGA. V shed 5 bases and J shed 2 bases, with 11 bases lying between them.

The rearrangement joins TRBV4-2 to TRBJ1-5; TRBD1 agrees at 9 bases. Germline lookup yields CDR1 LGHNA and CDR2 YNFKEQ. J gave up 3 bases and V 1 base, and 13 bases lay outside the gene matches. The CDR3 has 19 amino acids. The CDR3, as DNA: TGTGCCAGCAGCCAAGCTTACGGTCGGGGGACAGGGATCAATCAGCCCCAGCATTTT. Protein product: CASSQAYGRGTGINQPQHF.

The V gene is TRBV29-1, the J gene TRBJ2-1, with D unclear. Germline V gene sequence: CDR1 SQVTM, CDR2 ANQGSEA. The CDR3 consists of 12 residues. V dropped 7 bases and J dropped 2 bases, with 9 bases sitting between them. CDR3 coding DNA: TGCAGCGCCTGGGCCCCCTACAATGAGCAGTTCTTC. Translating it yields CSAWAPYNEQFF.

The J gene is TRBJ2-7, the V gene TRBV7-2, with no clear D. This CDR3 region has 12 residues. CDR1 is SGHTA and CDR2 is FQGNSA in the germline V gene. V lost 1 base and J lost 9, with 10 bases in between. CDR3 DNA sequence: TGTGCCAGCAGCTTAGTTGAGTCTGGGCAGTACTTC. Protein product: CASSLVESGQYF.

This sequence joins TRBV11-3 and TRBJ2-1; TRBD1 agrees at 7 bases. J lost 7 bases, V lost 5 bases, and 5 bases had no gene match. CDR1 and CDR2 from the germline V gene are SGHNT and YENEEA. This CDR3 has 13 residues. In DNA form, the CDR3 reads TGTGCCAGCAGCATGGGACAGAAAAATGAGCAGTTCTTC. Its translation is CASSMGQKNEQFF.

This chain connects TRBV3-1 (or the pseudogene TRBV3-2) to TRBJ2-7; possible D gene TRBD2, 6 bases. This CDR3 contains 15 residues. Trimming stripped 5 bases from V and 2 bases from J, with 16 bases between. Germline assignment: CDR1 LGHDT and CDR2 YNNKEL (reference sequence). CDR3: CASSGGILTPYEQYF. The CDR3 nucleotides are TGTGCCAGCAGCGGGGGGATTTTAACACCCTACGAGCAGTACTTC.

J is TRBJ1-6 and V is TRBV9; D gene unclear. Germline loops: CDR1 SGDLS, CDR2 YYNGEE. V was clipped by 2 bases and J by 7 bases, with 13 bases between them. CDR3 length: 15 amino acids. CDR3 amino acids: CASSVTGQYNSPLHF. CDR3 sequence (DNA): TGTGCCAGCAGCGTCACGGGTCAGTACAATTCACCCCTCCACTTT.

This chain joins TRBV29-1 and TRBJ2-7; the match to TRBD1 covers 7 bases. The CDR3 contains 15 residues. Trimming at V came to 0 bases and at J to 2 bases, leaving 7 bases not matched to a gene. Looked up from germline, CDR1 is SQVTM and CDR2 is ANQGSEA. DNA of the CDR3: TGCAGCGTTGAAGATTGGGAGACAGGGACCTACGAGCAGTACTTC. It translates to CSVEDWETGTYEQYF.

This chain connects TRBV6-4 to TRBJ2-2, with TRBD2 identical over 10 bases. The V and J ends lost 6 bases and 4 bases, in that order; junction bases with no gene match: 5. Looked up from germline, CDR1 is MRHNA and CDR2 is SNTAGT. This CDR3 region has 15 residues. CDR3 in amino acids: CASSPGLAVTGELFF. In DNA, the CDR3 is TGTGCCAGCAGCCCTGGACTAGCGGTCACCGGGGAGCTGTTTTTT.

V is TRBV4-2 and J is TRBJ2-3, with 8 positions matching TRBD2. Germline V gene sequence: CDR1 LGHNA, CDR2 YNFKEQ. V shed 1 base and J 1 base; nucleotides not matched to a gene: 7. The CDR3 has 17 residues. The CDR3 DNA reads TGTGCCAGCAGCCAAGTGGTGGCGGGGGGCCGCACAGATACGCAGTATTTT. This translates into CASSQVVAGGRTDTQYF.

The sample holds a few counts of this clone. V is TRBV25-1 and J is TRBJ1-2; TRBD1 matches 9 bases. Germline V gives CDR1 MGHDK, CDR2 SYGVNS. The V segment lost 6 bases and the J segment 7 bases; nucleotides outside the gene matches: 6. There are 13 residues in the CDR3. The CDR3 nucleotides read TGTGCCAGCAGGGCGGACAGGGGCGGTGGCTACACCTTC. Amino acids: CASRADRGGGYTF.

The J gene is TRBJ1-6, the V gene TRBV7-2; maybe TRBD1 (6 bases). The germline V gene has CDR1 SGHTA and CDR2 FQGNSA. The length of the CDR3 is 14 residues. V dropped 7 bases and J dropped 7 bases, with 14 bases sitting between them. CDR3 sequence: CASTRTGFNSPLHF. In nucleotides, the CDR3 is TGTGCCAGCACCCGAACAGGGTTCAATTCACCCCTCCACTTT. Variable domain in full (rest from reference TRBV7-2 and TRBJ1-6): GAGVSQSPSNKVTEKGKDVELRCDPISGHTALYWYRQSLGQGLEFLIYFQGNSAPDKSGLPSDRFSAERTGGSVSTLTIQRTQQEDSAVYLCASTRTGFNSPLHFGNGTRLTVT.

This chain links TRBV2 with TRBJ1-1; possibly TRBD1 for D (6 bases). V gave up 0 bases and J gave up 5 bases, with 13 bases separating them. The germline V gene encodes CDR1 SNHLY and CDR2 FYNNEI. The CDR3 length is 15 residues. CDR3 protein: CASSEATGPGTEAFF. In nucleotides, the CDR3 is TGTGCCAGCAGTGAAGCTACAGGGCCGGGGACTGAAGCTTTCTTT. Together with reference TRBV2 and TRBJ1-1, the CDR3 gives the full variable domain: EPEVTQTPSHQVTQMGQEVILRCVPISNHLYFYWYRQILGQKVEFLVSFYNNEISEKSEIFDDQFSVERPDGSNFTLKIRSTKLEDSAMYFCASSEATGPGTEAFFGQGTRLTVV.

V usage is TRBV11-3 and J usage is TRBJ2-6; 11 bases agree with TRBD1. The V and J ends lost 5 bases and 1 base, in that order; junction bases with no gene match: 4. Germline loops: CDR1 SGHNT, CDR2 YENEEA. The CDR3 contains 17 residues. The chain's CDR3 is CASSPGQGASGANVLTF. The DNA of the CDR3 is TGTGCCAGCAGCCCCGGACAGGGGGCGTCTGGGGCCAACGTCCTGACTTTC.

The J gene is TRBJ2-3, the V gene TRBV6-1, with D tentatively TRBD1 (5 bases). CDR1 is MNHNS and CDR2 is SASEGT in the germline V gene. The CDR3 totals 13 residues. Trimming pared 1 base from V and 5 bases from J, leaving 7 bases between. Here the CDR3 DNA reads TGTGCCAGCAGTGAAGAAAGGGGAGATACGCAGTATTTT. It codes for CASSEERGDTQYF.

The genes are TRBV11-3 and TRBJ2-5; TRBD2 matches 12 bases. With 5 bases clipped from V and 5 bases from J, the junction kept 9 bases outside the gene matches. The CDR3 covers 16 residues. Germline CDR1 and CDR2: SGHNT and YENEEA. CDR3 nucleotides: TGTGCCAGCAGCCCCCTAGCGGGGGGGGATCGTGAGACCCAGTACTTC. It translates to CASSPLAGGDRETQYF.

The V gene is TRBV4-2, the J gene TRBJ2-1; D perhaps matches TRBD2 (5 bases). The CDR3 length is 15 residues. Germline CDR1 is LGHNA and CDR2 is YNFKEQ. The ends were cut back, 3 bases at V and 1 base at J, with 10 bases in the middle. This CDR3 reads CASSHSGGSYNEQFF. The DNA for the CDR3 is TGTGCCAGCAGCCACTCGGGCGGGTCCTACAATGAGCAGTTCTTC.

The V call is TRBV7-9, the J call TRBJ1-4; 12 bases are shared with TRBD1. The CDR3 is 16 residues long. With V trimmed by 5 bases and J by 5 bases, 6 bases remained unmatched. From germline, CDR1 is SEHNR and CDR2 FQNEAQ (reference sequence). The CDR3 DNA reads as TGTGCCAGCAGCCCGTGGGACAGGGGGCGAAATGAAAAACTGTTTTTT. Translation gives CASSPWDRGRNEKLFF.

This clone was detected once. V usage is TRBV7-9 and J usage is TRBJ2-7, with D possibly TRBD2 on 5 matching bases. The CDR3 has 14 amino acids. In germline, CDR1 is SEHNR, CDR2 FQNEAQ (reference sequence). V gave up 0 bases and J gave up 0 bases, with 6 bases separating them. In DNA form, the CDR3 reads TGTGCCAGCAGCTTAGCCCGGGACTCCTACGAGCAGTACTTC. It is translated as CASSLARDSYEQYF.

The chain carries TRBV2 and TRBJ2-7, with 12 positions matching TRBD2. V was clipped by 9 bases and J by 5 bases; unmatched bases: 8. This CDR3 has 14 residues. Germline loops: CDR1 SNHLY, CDR2 FYNNEI. In nucleotides, the CDR3 is TGTGCCAGGGCAGGACTAGCGGGGACTCACGAGCAGTACTTC. It codes for CARAGLAGTHEQYF.